The rows below give T cell receptor beta chains drawn from one sample of a study of blood T cell repertoires in COVID-19. The assay was immunoSEQ multiplex PCR, and TCRdb's table has in-frame clones only and misses some. Here the sample spans some 140,000 clones, around 82% being singletons. Input material: peripheral blood. These receptors were obtained from a man aged 60-69 years with acute or convalescent COVID-19. Each CDR3 is given with its conserved first and last residue. The D gene is left open where the match is weak. Clone size is given for some rows only: seen once, a few or many times, or a class if the clone is expanded.

j_gene	abundance	d_gene	v_gene	CDR3nt	CDR3aa
TRBJ1-3	.	TRBD1	TRBV23-1	TGCGCCAGCAGTCAATACGACAGGGGTAAATGTCAATTTTCTGGAAACACCATATATTTT	CASSQYDRGKCQFSGNTIYF
TRBJ2-7	few	.	TRBV6-5	TGTGCCAGCTGGGGACATAGCTACGAGCAGTACTTC	CASWGHSYEQYF
TRBJ2-7	.	.	TRBV24-1	TGTGCCACCAGTGATTTGGCCTTCAAGCGCGAGCAGTACTTC	CATSDLAFKREQYF
TRBJ2-5	.	TRBD2	TRBV19	TGTGCCAGTAGTAAAGCGGGAGGGTGGGAGACCCAGTACTTC	CASSKAGGWETQYF
TRBJ1-1	.	.	TRBV11-2	TGTGCCAGCAGCTTAGAAATCGAGGTGTGGGCTGAAGCTTTCTTT	CASSLEIEVWAEAFF
TRBJ2-7	.	.	TRBV11-2	TGTGCCAGCAGCTTAGAACGGAGCTCCTACGAGCAGTACTTC	CASSLERSSYEQYF
TRBJ1-5	once	.	TRBV10-3	TGTGCCATCAGTGAAGGGGCACCGGGGGATCAGCCCCAGCATTTT	CAISEGAPGDQPQHF
TRBJ1-1	few	TRBD1	TRBV10-3	TGTGCCATCAGTTCCGACAGGGGTGGTACTGAAGCTTTCTTT	CAISSDRGGTEAFF
TRBJ1-1	.	.	TRBV9	TGTGCCAGCAGCGTAGGGGCCTGGGCTGGCGCTGAAGCTTTCTTT	CASSVGAWAGAEAFF
TRBJ1-2	.	TRBD1	TRBV5-1	TGCGCCAGCAGCACAAGGACAGGGGGCTATGGCTACACCTTC	CASSTRTGGYGYTF
TRBJ1-3	.	.	TRBV9	TGTGCCAGCAGCGTCACATTTGGGGGGGGATTTGGAAACACCATATATTTT	CASSVTFGGGFGNTIYF
TRBJ1-2	.	TRBD1	TRBV5-1	TGCGCCAGCAGCCAGAGGGGACAGGCCTCCCCCTATGGCTACACCTTC	CASSQRGQASPYGYTF
TRBJ2-5	.	TRBD2	TRBV3-1/TRBV3-2	TGTGCCAGCAGCCCAGGGACTAGCGGGAGTGAGACCCAGTACTTC	CASSPGTSGSETQYF
TRBJ1-5	.	.	TRBV24-1	TGTGCCACCGGGTCGGACAGAAGCAATCAGCCCCAGCATTTT	CATGSDRSNQPQHF
TRBJ2-5	.	.	TRBV3-1/TRBV3-2	TGTGCCAGCAGCCAAAATAGAGAGACCCAGTACTTC	CASSQNRETQYF
TRBJ2-7	.	.	TRBV7-8	TGTGCCAGCAGTTTGTATGGACTTTCCTACGAGCAGTACTTC	CASSLYGLSYEQYF
TRBJ1-2	.	TRBD1	TRBV7-8	TGTGCCAGCAGCTTGGGACAGGACTATGGCTACACCTTC	CASSLGQDYGYTF
TRBJ2-2	few	.	TRBV9	TGTGCCAGCAGCGCGCGGGGGCAGGTGAACACCGGGGAGCTGTTTTTT	CASSARGQVNTGELFF
TRBJ2-5	.	.	TRBV5-1	TGCGCCAGCAGCAGAGCGGTCCAAGAGACCCAGTACTTC	CASSRAVQETQYF
TRBJ2-2	few	.	TRBV2	TGTGCCAGCACTCCAGGACAGGCGCCCCGGGGGGGGCTGTTTTTT	CASTPGQAPRGGLFF
TRBJ1-3	.	.	TRBV6-5	TGTGCCAGCCAAGCGGGGAACACCATATATTTT	CASQAGNTIYF
TRBJ1-5	.	TRBD1	TRBV7-2	TGTGCCAGCAGCTTAGGCTCCAGGGGGTGGCATCAGCCCCAGCATTTT	CASSLGSRGWHQPQHF
TRBJ1-1	.	TRBD1	TRBV28	TGTGCCAGCAGTTCTACAGGGGGCAGGGGACTAAGGAACACTGAAGCTTTCTTT	CASSSTGGRGLRNTEAFF
TRBJ1-4	.	.	TRBV28	TGTGCCAGCAGTTTAGATTGGAGGACTAATGAAAAACTGTTTTTT	CASSLDWRTNEKLFF
TRBJ2-6	.	.	TRBV4-2	TGTGCCAGCAGCCATCCCGGCTCTGGGGCCAACGTCCTGACTTTC	CASSHPGSGANVLTF
TRBJ1-4	once	.	TRBV19	TGTGCCAGTACCCCAGTTGCAACTAATGAAAAACTGTTTTTT	CASTPVATNEKLFF
TRBJ2-7	.	.	TRBV19	TGTGCCAGTAGTTTTACGGGAGCCCGCGAGCAGTACTTC	CASSFTGAREQYF
TRBJ1-2	few	TRBD1	TRBV19	TGTGCCACCGGAGGACAGGGCGATGACGGCTACACCTTC	CATGGQGDDGYTF
TRBJ2-3	.	TRBD2	TRBV14	TGTGCCAGCAGCCCTCTGTGGACTAGCGGGAGAATCGGGGACACAGATACGCAGTATTTT	CASSPLWTSGRIGDTDTQYF
TRBJ1-5	.	TRBD1	TRBV2	TGTGCCAGCAAGGACAGGGCCGCTTGGGATAGCAATCAGCCCCAGCATTTT	CASKDRAAWDSNQPQHF
TRBJ2-5	.	TRBD2	TRBV4-1	TGCGCCAGCAGCCAAGATCCTAGCGGGAGGGCGGCGGAGACCCAGTACTTC	CASSQDPSGRAAETQYF
TRBJ1-2	.	.	TRBV5-1	TGCGCCAGCAGCTTGACGGCGGGGGACTATGGCTACACCTTC	CASSLTAGDYGYTF
TRBJ1-2	.	TRBD1	TRBV2	TGTGCCAGCAGTCCCGGGACAGGGTCAATGGGCTACACCTTC	CASSPGTGSMGYTF
TRBJ2-1	.	.	TRBV5-1	TGCGCCAGCAGGCGGGATGCGGGAATCAACGATGAGCAGTTCTTC	CASRRDAGINDEQFF
TRBJ1-1	.	.	TRBV5-1	TGCGCCAGCAGCTTGGACGAGGGAAGAGACACTGAAGCTTTCTTT	CASSLDEGRDTEAFF
TRBJ2-7	.	.	TRBV5-8	TGTGCCAGCAGCTTAGCAGGAACAAGGATTAAGGAGCAGTACTTC	CASSLAGTRIKEQYF
TRBJ2-7	.	.	TRBV5-1	TGCGCCAGCAGCTTGGACTCAGGGGTTGGTTCGTACGAGCAGTACTTC	CASSLDSGVGSYEQYF
TRBJ1-4	.	.	TRBV27	TGTGCCAGCAGACCCTCAACCAGTAATGAAAAACTGTTTTTT	CASRPSTSNEKLFF
TRBJ1-2	once	TRBD1	TRBV27	TGTGCCAGCAGCATAAGGACAGGGGGCATTGTCAACTATGGCTACACCTTC	CASSIRTGGIVNYGYTF
TRBJ1-2	.	.	TRBV2	TGTGCCAGCAGTGGTGAGGTGCAGATCTACACCTTC	CASSGEVQIYTF
TRBJ2-1	.	TRBD1	TRBV7-9	TGTGCCAGCAGCGTAGCGACAGGGCGTGAGCAGTTCTTC	CASSVATGREQFF
TRBJ2-7	.	TRBD2	TRBV27	TGTGCCACCAGCTTCGGGACTAGCGGGAACTACGAGCAGTACTTC	CATSFGTSGNYEQYF
TRBJ1-4	.	.	TRBV5-6	TGTGCCAGCAGCTTGTATCAGGGGCGGGATGAAAAACTGTTTTTT	CASSLYQGRDEKLFF
TRBJ1-5	once	.	TRBV30	TGTGCCTGGAGGGCACAGGGAGCGAATCAGCCCCAGCATTTT	CAWRAQGANQPQHF
TRBJ2-7	.	.	TRBV5-1	TGCGCCAGCAGCTTGAGGCAGGGGCCCTCCCACGAGCAGTACTTC	CASSLRQGPSHEQYF
TRBJ1-6	.	.	TRBV3-1/TRBV3-2	TGTGCCAGCAGCCAAGCGGTCTCCTATAATTCACCCCTCCACTTT	CASSQAVSYNSPLHF
TRBJ1-1	.	.	TRBV7-2	TGTGCCAGCAGCCTAGACTTTAGAGAAGCTTTCTTT	CASSLDFREAFF
TRBJ2-7	few	.	TRBV2	TGTGCCAGCAGAAGCTACTACGAGCAGTACTTC	CASRSYYEQYF
TRBJ2-2	.	.	TRBV7-9	TGTGCCAGCAGCCATCCAGGGCGCACCGGGGAGCTGTTTTTT	CASSHPGRTGELFF
TRBJ2-1	.	TRBD2	TRBV7-2	TGTGCCAGCAGCAAACTAGCGGGGGCAACTTACAATGAGCAGTTCTTC	CASSKLAGATYNEQFF
TRBJ1-5	.	.	TRBV27	TGTGCCAGCAGTTTAGGTGGGGGGAGTCAGCCCCAGCATTTT	CASSLGGGSQPQHF